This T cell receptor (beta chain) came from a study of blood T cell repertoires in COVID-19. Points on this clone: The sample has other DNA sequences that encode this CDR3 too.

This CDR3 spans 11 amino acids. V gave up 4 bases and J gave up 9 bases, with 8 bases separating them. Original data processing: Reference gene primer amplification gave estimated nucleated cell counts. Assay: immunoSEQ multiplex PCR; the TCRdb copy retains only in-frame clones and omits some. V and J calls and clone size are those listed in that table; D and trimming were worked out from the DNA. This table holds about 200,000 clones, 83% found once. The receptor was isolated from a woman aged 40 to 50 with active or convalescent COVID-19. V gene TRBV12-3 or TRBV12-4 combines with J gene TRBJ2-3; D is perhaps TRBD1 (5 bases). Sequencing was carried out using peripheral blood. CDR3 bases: TGTGCCAGCAGTTCGCAGGGAACGCAGTATTTT. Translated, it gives CASSSQGTQYF.